This record covers a single T cell receptor (beta chain). These data belong to a study of cytomegalovirus exposure and HLA in healthy donors. Assay: immunoSEQ multiplex PCR; the TCRdb copy retains only in-frame clones and omits some. The table shows 150,000 to 200,000 clones, with roughly 84% occurring only once. The CDR3 length is 15 residues. V lost 0 bases and J 4 bases, leaving 13 bases between the germline ends. Per the germline V gene, CDR1 is SGHNT and CDR2 is YYREEE (reference sequence). Sample: PBMCs. The TCR was taken from a man aged 25 to 45 in good health and CMV-seropositive. The rearrangement joins TRBV5-4 to TRBJ1-1; D unresolved. This chain's CDR3 is CASSLAGGIGTEAFF. The CDR3 DNA follows: TGTGCCAGCAGCTTGGCTGGAGGGATCGGCACTGAAGCTTTCTTT.